Below are 16 T cell receptor beta chains sequenced from a single sample in a study of cytomegalovirus exposure and HLA in healthy donors. Some clones are missing from TCRdb's copy, which holds only in-frame ones; the method was immunoSEQ multiplex PCR. The sample gives about 140,000 clones, about four fifths of which show up once; under 1.5% is in the top ten. Sequenced: PBMCs. These receptors were collected from a woman in her twenties or thirties in good health and CMV-seronegative.

The CDR3 sequence: CASSRGDTQYF. CDR3 DNA sequence: TGTGCCAGCAGTCGGGGGGATACGCAGTATTTT. J is TRBJ2-3 and V is TRBV6-5; TRBD2 is a possible D gene (6 bases). This CDR3 is built from 11 residues. Germline CDR1 reads MNHEY; CDR2 reads SVGAGI. Trimming shortened V by 5 bases and J by 6 bases, and 6 bases separated the two germline ends.

The chain recombines TRBV11-2 with TRBJ2-1; TRBD2 agrees at 16 bases. V gave up 5 bases and J gave up 5 bases; unmatched junction bases: 6. The CDR3 contains 17 residues. The germline V gene encodes CDR1 SGHAT and CDR2 FQNNGV. The CDR3 spells CASSPGTSGGADNEQFF. The CDR3 DNA reads TGTGCCAGCAGCCCTGGGACTAGCGGGGGGGCCGACAATGAGCAGTTCTTC.

This rearrangement joins TRBV9 to TRBJ1-3, with D possibly matching TRBD1 (5 bases). The V gene lost 5 bases and the J gene lost 4 bases, with 10 bases spanning the gap. Germline V gene data show CDR1 as SGDLS and CDR2 as YYNGEE. This CDR3 has 13 amino acids. The DNA of the CDR3 is TGTGCCAGCAGTCCAGGGTACGGAAACACCATATATTTT. Translated, it gives CASSPGYGNTIYF.

The rearrangement joins TRBV7-9 to TRBJ1-6; 7 bases line up with TRBD1. The CDR3 covers 14 residues. Germline V lookup: CDR1 SEHNR, CDR2 FQNEAQ (reference sequence). The junction had 14 bases not matched to a gene; V was cut back by 5 bases and J by 16 bases. The CDR3 reads CASSPISGQAELHF. For the CDR3, the DNA is TGTGCCAGCAGCCCCATAAGCGGACAGGCCGAACTCCACTTT.

For this clone: This CDR3 is also generated by other DNA sequences in the sample. This chain joins TRBV9 and TRBJ1-2, with D possibly TRBD1 on 5 matching bases. This CDR3 is built from 13 residues. Looked up from germline, CDR1 is SGDLS and CDR2 is YYNGEE. The V and J ends lost 4 bases and 2 bases respectively, with 9 bases between them. The CDR3 region has the DNA TGTGCCAGCAGCCCCAGGGCGAACTATGGCTACACCTTC. Translating it yields CASSPRANYGYTF.

The chain employs TRBV5-1 and TRBJ2-3; TRBD2 matches 12 bases. With 1 base clipped from V and 4 bases from J, the junction kept 4 bases outside the gene matches. Per the germline V gene, CDR1 is SGHRS and CDR2 is YFSETQ. The CDR3 runs to 16 residues. CDR3: CASSLKLAGGADTQYF. The DNA of the CDR3 is TGCGCCAGCAGCTTGAAGCTAGCGGGGGGGGCAGATACGCAGTATTTT.

As DNA, the CDR3 is TGTGCCATCAAGGAGTTAGATTCACCCCTCCACTTT. Translating gives CAIKELDSPLHF. The V and J genes are TRBV10-3 and TRBJ1-6; D gene unclear. Between the trimmed V and J ends, which lost 7 bases and 8 bases, there was a span of 9 bases. The CDR3 sequence is 12 residues long. Germline loops: CDR1 ENHRY, CDR2 SYGVKD.

The V call is TRBV4-3, the J call TRBJ2-1, with TRBD2 identical over 12 bases. This CDR3 has 16 amino acids. J lost 6 bases, V lost 3 bases, and 6 bases had no gene match. CDR1 is LGHNA, CDR2 YSLEER, per germline. CDR3 in amino acids: CASSQSLAGGRNEQFF. In nucleotides, the CDR3 is TGCGCCAGCAGCCAGTCCCTAGCGGGGGGGCGCAATGAGCAGTTCTTC.

This clone was counted once. This chain uses TRBV28 with TRBJ2-2; possible D gene TRBD2, 6 bases. CDR1 is MDHEN and CDR2 is SYDVKM in the germline V gene. V was pared by 4 bases and J by 9 bases, with 15 bases between. This CDR3 region has 14 residues. This CDR3 reads CASSSPSGVRELFF. CDR3 DNA sequence: TGTGCCAGCAGTTCCCCGTCGGGGGTCCGGGAGCTGTTTTTT.

V is TRBV15 and J is TRBJ1-2; possible D gene TRBD1, 5 bases. V dropped 3 bases and J dropped 6 bases, with 20 bases sitting between them. Germline values: CDR1 LNHNV, CDR2 YYDKDF (reference sequence). The CDR3 contains 16 residues. The DNA of the CDR3 is TGTGCCACCAGCAGGACTCGTCGACAGAACTGGGATGGCTACACCTTC. This encodes CATSRTRRQNWDGYTF.

This chain connects TRBV19 to TRBJ1-2, with 8 positions matching TRBD1. CDR1 and CDR2 from the germline V gene are LNHDA and SQIVND (reference sequence). Trimming cost V 3 bases and J 8 bases; bases outside gene matches: 8. This CDR3 spans 14 amino acids. CDR3 DNA sequence: TGTGCCAGTAGTATTGAGACAGGGGCTGACGGCTACACCTTC. Amino acids: CASSIETGADGYTF. Full variable domain (rest looked up from reference TRBV19 and TRBJ1-2): DGGITQSPKYLFRKEGQNVTLSCEQNLNHDAMYWYRQDPGQGLRLIYYSQIVNDFQKGDIAEGYSVSREKKESFPLTVTSAQKNPTAFYLCASSIETGADGYTFGSGTRLTVV.

The V gene is TRBV27, the J gene TRBJ1-2, with 7 bases aligning to TRBD1. Trimming cost V 3 bases and J 8 bases; bases outside gene matches: 6. Germline-derived CDR1 and CDR2 are MNHEY and SMNVEV (reference sequence). The CDR3 is 13 amino acids. The CDR3 loop reads CASSLAQGGGYTF. The CDR3 DNA sequence: TGTGCCAGCAGTTTGGCCCAGGGGGGCGGCTACACCTTC.

The V gene is TRBV11-2, the J gene TRBJ1-2; no clear D. Germline V gene data show CDR1 as SGHAT and CDR2 as FQNNGV. This CDR3 comprises 12 residues. Trimming cost V 4 bases and J 5 bases, with 8 bases left between them. The CDR3 DNA reads TGTGCCAGCAGCTCAACACCTTATGGCTACACCTTC. Its translation: CASSSTPYGYTF.

This chain links TRBV4-3 with TRBJ2-2, with TRBD1 matching over 8 bases. This CDR3 region has 17 residues. CDR1 is LGHNA, CDR2 YSLEER, per germline. Unmatched junction bases numbered 6, after V lost 2 bases and J lost 1 base. This chain's CDR3 is CASSQLTGTGNTGELFF. The CDR3 DNA reads TGCGCCAGCAGCCAATTGACCGGGACAGGGAACACCGGGGAGCTGTTTTTT.

This sequence joins TRBV30 and TRBJ2-7, with TRBD1 matching 8 bases. Germline CDR1 GTSNPN, CDR2 SVGIG (reference sequence). V lost 7 bases, J lost 3 bases, and 5 bases stayed unmatched. This CDR3 is built from 12 residues. In nucleotides, the CDR3 is TGTGCCTACCAAACAGGGGGCTACGAGCAGTACTTC. Its protein product is CAYQTGGYEQYF.

The V call is TRBV18, the J call TRBJ2-7, with D possibly TRBD2 on 6 matching bases. Germline loops: CDR1 KGHSH, CDR2 LQKENI. The CDR3 contains 14 residues. The V gene lost 3 bases and the J gene lost 1 base, with 10 bases spanning the gap. The CDR3 is CASSPAGGSYEQYF. The CDR3 bases are TGTGCCAGCTCACCCGCCGGAGGGTCCTACGAGCAGTACTTC.